This T cell receptor beta chain is drawn from a study of blood T cell repertoires in COVID-19. Study at large: COVID-19 samples from acute and convalescent phases originated in the United States, Italy and Spain.

The study recruited people aged roughly 18 to 89 years across approximately 24 US areas. Participant-reported clinical history was the basis for cohort assignment. Two negative PCRs, clearance, or symptom resolution characterized the recovered Cohort 3 donors. Assay: immunoSEQ multiplex PCR; the TCRdb copy retains only in-frame clones and omits some. The sample records approximately 150,000 clones, 80% to 90% being singletons. The source material was PBMCs or T cells enriched from blood (not recorded which). The sequence was collected from a man aged 50-59 years who had recovered from COVID-19.

The CDR3 sequence: CASSPGLGTDTQYF. In nucleotides, the CDR3 is TGTGCCAGCTCGCCGGGGTTGGGCACAGATACGCAGTATTTT. The chain recombines TRBV11-3 with TRBJ2-3; a possible D gene is TRBD2 (5 bases). Trimming removed 8 bases from V and 1 base from J, with 13 bases in between. This CDR3 is built from 14 residues. The germline gives CDR1 SGHNT, CDR2 YENEEA.